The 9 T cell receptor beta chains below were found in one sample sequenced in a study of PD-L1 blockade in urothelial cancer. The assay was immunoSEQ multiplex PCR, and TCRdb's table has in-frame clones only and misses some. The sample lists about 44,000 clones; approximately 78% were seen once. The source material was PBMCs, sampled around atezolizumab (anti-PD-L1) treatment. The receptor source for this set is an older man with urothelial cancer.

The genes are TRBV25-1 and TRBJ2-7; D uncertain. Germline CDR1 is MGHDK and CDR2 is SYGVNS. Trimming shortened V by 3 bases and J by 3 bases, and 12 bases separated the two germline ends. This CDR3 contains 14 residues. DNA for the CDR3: TGTGCCAGCAGTGATAGTGGTGCGTACTACGAGCAGTACTTC. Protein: CASSDSGAYYEQYF.

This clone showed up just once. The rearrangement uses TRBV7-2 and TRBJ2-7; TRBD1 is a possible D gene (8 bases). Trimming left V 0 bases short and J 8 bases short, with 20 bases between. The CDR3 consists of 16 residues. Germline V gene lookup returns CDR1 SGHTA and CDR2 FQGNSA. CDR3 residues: CASSLAGTGGGIKQYF. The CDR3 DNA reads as TGTGCCAGCAGCTTAGCGGGAACAGGGGGGGGCATCAAGCAGTACTTC. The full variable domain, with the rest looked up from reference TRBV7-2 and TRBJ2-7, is GAGVSQSPSNKVTEKGKDVELRCDPISGHTALYWYRQSLGQGLEFLIYFQGNSAPDKSGLPSDRFSAERTGGSVSTLTIQRTQQEDSAVYLCASSLAGTGGGIKQYFGPGTRLTVT.

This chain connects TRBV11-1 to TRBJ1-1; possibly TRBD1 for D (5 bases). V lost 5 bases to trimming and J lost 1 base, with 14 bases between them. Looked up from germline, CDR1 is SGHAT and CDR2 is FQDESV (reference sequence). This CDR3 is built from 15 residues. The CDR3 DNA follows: TGTGCCAGCAGCGCCCGGGACTTAAAGAACACTGAAGCTTTCTTT. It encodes CASSARDLKNTEAFF.

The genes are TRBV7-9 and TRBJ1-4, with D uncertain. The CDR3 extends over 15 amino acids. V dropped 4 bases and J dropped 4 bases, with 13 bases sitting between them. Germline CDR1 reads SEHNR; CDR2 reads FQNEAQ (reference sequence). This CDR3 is CASSSGGVNNEKLFF. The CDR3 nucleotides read TGTGCCAGCAGCTCCGGAGGCGTGAATAATGAAAAACTGTTTTTT.

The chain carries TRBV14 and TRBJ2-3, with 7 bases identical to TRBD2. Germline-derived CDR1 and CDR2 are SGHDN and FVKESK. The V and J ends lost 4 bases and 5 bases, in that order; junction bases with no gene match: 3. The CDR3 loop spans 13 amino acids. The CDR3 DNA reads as TGTGCCAGCAGCCGGAGCGGGGTAGATACGCAGTATTTT. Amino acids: CASSRSGVDTQYF.

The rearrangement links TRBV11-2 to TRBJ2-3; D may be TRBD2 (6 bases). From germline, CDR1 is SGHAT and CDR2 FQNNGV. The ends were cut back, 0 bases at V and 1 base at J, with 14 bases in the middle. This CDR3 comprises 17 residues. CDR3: CASSLDQAWEGTDTQYF. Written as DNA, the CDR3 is TGTGCCAGCAGCTTAGATCAGGCGTGGGAGGGCACAGATACGCAGTATTTT.

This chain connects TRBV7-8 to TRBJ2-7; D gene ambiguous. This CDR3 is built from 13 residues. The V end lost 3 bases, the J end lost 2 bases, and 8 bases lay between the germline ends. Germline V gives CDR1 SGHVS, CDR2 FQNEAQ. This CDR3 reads CASSFGGTYEQYF. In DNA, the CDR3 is TGTGCCAGCAGCTTTGGCGGCACCTACGAGCAGTACTTC.

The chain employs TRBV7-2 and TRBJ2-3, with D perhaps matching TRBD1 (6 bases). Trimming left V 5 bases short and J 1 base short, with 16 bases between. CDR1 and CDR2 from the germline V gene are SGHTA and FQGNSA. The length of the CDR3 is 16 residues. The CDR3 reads CASSPRPRGGTDTQYF. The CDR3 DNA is TGTGCCAGCAGCCCCCGCCCCAGGGGAGGCACAGATACGCAGTATTTT.

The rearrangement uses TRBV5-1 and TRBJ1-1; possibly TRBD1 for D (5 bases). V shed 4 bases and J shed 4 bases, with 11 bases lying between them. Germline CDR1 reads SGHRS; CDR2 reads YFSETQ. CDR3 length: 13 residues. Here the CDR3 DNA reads TGCGCCAGCAGCGGTGGGGGGTCCACTGAAGCTTTCTTT. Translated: CASSGGGSTEAFF.